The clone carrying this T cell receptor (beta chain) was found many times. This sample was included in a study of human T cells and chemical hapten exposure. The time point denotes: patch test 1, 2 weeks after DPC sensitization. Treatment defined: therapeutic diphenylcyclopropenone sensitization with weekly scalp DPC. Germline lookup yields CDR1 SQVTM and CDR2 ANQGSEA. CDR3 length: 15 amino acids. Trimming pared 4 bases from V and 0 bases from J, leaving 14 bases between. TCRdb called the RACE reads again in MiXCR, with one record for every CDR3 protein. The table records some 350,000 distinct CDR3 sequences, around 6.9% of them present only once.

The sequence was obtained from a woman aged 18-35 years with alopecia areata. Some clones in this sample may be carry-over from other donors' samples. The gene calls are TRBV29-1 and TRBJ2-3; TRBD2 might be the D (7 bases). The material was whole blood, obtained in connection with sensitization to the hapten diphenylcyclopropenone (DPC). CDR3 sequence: CSVVGGGPSTDTQYF. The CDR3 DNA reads TGCAGCGTTGTGGGCGGGGGCCCAAGCACAGATACGCAGTATTTT.